This TCR beta chain was found in a study of human T cells and chemical hapten exposure. Time point here: pre-sensitization, week 0. Sample treatment: therapeutic diphenylcyclopropenone sensitization with weekly scalp DPC. The V gene's germline CDR1 is SQVTM and CDR2 ANQGSEA. V trimming: 7 bases; J trimming: 9 bases; junction bases outside the gene matches: 10. The CDR3 is 13 amino acids. TCRdb recomputed calls from the RACE reads with MiXCR, one row per CDR3 protein. The sample records about 380,000 distinct CDR3 sequences, 4.5% to 5.5% being singletons. The source of this sequence is a woman between 45 and 65 years old with alopecia areata. Some clones in this sample may be carry-over from other donors' samples. The sample was whole blood, taken in connection with sensitization to the hapten diphenylcyclopropenone (DPC). The chain has TRBV29-1 and TRBJ2-1, with 9 bases lining up with TRBD1. CDR3 residues: CSGQGQGRTEQFF. The CDR3 DNA is TGCAGCGGCCAGGGACAGGGTAGGACTGAGCAGTTCTTC.